A single count supports the clone carrying this T cell receptor (beta chain). What it binds is unknown. Losses at the gene ends were 1 base for V and 1 base for J; bases not matched to a gene: 4. Germline V gene lookup returns CDR1 LGHDT and CDR2 YNNKEL (reference sequence). This CDR3 spans 17 amino acids. Sequencing used immunoSEQ version 4 in survey mode. Measured with immunoSEQ multiplex PCR; TCRdb has only the in-frame clones, and not every one. The repertoire holds over 35,000 clones, with 90% to 95% as singletons. The entry originates in a study of persistence of HIV-infected CD4 T cells. Study-level points and caveats: Within sorted populations, more oligoclonal TCRs accompanied more oligoclonal proviruses. Degenerate expanded CDR3beta sequences were enriched among CMV- and Gag-responding cells. The rare CMV-responding cells with HIV-1 proviruses were not separately TCR-sequenced.

This nonspecific control used anti-CD3/anti-CD28 bead stimulation of CD4+ T cells. CD4+ T cells upregulating both CD40 ligand and CD69 were sorted as responding cells. PBMCs were depleted of CD8+ T cells before stimulation. This chain uses TRBV3-1 (or the pseudogene TRBV3-2) with TRBJ1-5; 10 positions match TRBD1. This TCR came from an adult man with HIV who was CMV-seropositive. The material was CD4+ T cells sorted from PBMCs after approximately 19-hour stimulation, obtained from a patient who received antiretroviral therapy. For the CDR3, the DNA is TGTGCCAGCAGCCAAGGACAGGGGGCGGGGAGCAATCAGCCCCAGCATTTT. Translated, it gives CASSQGQGAGSNQPQHF.